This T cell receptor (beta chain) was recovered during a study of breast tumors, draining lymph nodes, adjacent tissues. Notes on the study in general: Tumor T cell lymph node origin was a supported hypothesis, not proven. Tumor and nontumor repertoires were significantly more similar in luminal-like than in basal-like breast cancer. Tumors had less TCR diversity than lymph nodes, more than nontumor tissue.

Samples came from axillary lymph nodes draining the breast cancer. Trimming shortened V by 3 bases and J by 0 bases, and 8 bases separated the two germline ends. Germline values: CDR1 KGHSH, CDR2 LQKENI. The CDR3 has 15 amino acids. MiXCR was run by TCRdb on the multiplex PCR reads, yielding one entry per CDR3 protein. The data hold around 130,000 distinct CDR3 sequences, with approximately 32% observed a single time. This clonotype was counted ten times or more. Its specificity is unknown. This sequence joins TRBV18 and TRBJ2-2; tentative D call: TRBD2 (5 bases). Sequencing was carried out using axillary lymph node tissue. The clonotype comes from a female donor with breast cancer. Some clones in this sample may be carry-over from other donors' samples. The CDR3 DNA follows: TGTGCCAGCTCACCTCTAGCATCGAACACCGGGGAGCTGTTTTTT. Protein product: CASSPLASNTGELFF.